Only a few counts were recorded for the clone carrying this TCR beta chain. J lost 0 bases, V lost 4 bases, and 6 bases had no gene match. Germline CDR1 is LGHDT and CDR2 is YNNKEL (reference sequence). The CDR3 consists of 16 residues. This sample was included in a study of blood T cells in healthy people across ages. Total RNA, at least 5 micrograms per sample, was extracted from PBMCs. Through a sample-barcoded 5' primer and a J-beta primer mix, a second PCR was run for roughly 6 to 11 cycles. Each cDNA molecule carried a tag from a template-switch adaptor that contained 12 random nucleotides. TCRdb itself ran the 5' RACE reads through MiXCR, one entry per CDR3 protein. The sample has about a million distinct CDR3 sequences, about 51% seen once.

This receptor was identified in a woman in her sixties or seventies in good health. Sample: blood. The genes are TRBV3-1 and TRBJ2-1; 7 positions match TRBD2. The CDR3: CASSLPREASYNEQFF. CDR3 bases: TGTGCCAGCAGCCTTCCCCGGGAGGCCTCCTACAATGAGCAGTTCTTC.